Sequencing of this TCR beta chain was carried out in a study of OX40 agonist ivuxolimab in advanced cancers. Profiled with immunoSEQ multiplex PCR; TCRdb holds only in-frame clones, not every one. The table shows 65,000 to 95,000 clones, with approximately 85% occurring only once. This clone was found once. Trimming cost V 3 bases and J 3 bases; bases outside gene matches: 4. Germline CDR1 SNHLY, CDR2 FYNNEI. CDR3 size: 15 residues. The receptor was isolated from an adult with an advanced solid tumor such as melanoma, head and neck, liver or kidney cancer. Sample: CD4+ or CD8+ T cells sorted from blood, taken in a trial of the OX40 agonist ivuxolimab. V and J are TRBV2 and TRBJ2-7; TRBD2 aligns across 11 bases. The CDR3 is CASSERLAGIYEQYF. CDR3 coding DNA: TGTGCCAGCAGTGAGAGACTAGCGGGGATCTACGAGCAGTACTTC.